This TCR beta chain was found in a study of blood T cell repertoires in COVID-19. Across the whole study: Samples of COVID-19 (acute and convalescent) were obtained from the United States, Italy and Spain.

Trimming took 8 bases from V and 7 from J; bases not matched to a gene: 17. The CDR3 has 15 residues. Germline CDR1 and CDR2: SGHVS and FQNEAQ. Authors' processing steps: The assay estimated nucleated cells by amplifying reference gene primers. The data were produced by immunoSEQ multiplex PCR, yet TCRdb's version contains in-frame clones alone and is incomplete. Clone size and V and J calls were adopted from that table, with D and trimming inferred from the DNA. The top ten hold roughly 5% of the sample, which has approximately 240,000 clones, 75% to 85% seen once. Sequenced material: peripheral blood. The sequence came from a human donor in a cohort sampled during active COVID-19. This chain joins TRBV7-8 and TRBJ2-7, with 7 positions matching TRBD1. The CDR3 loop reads CASAVQGTLTGEQYF. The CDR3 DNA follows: TGTGCCAGCGCGGTACAGGGGACACTAACGGGGGAGCAGTACTTC.